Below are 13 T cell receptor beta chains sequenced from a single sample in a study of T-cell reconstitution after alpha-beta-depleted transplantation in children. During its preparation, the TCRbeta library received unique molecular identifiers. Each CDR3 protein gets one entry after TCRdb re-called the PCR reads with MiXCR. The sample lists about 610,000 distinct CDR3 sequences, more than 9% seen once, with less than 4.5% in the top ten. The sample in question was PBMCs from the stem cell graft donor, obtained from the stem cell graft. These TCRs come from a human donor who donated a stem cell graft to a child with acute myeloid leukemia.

The CDR3 DNA is TGCGCCAGCAGCTTAGGGGGACAGCAAGAGACCCAGTACTTC. Residues: CASSLGGQQETQYF. This chain joins TRBV5-1 and TRBJ2-5; 7 positions match TRBD1. This CDR3 has 14 amino acids. V lost 2 bases and J lost 2; bases outside the gene matches: 3. Germline CDR1 is SGHRS and CDR2 is YFSETQ. Looking up the rest from reference TRBV5-1 and TRBJ2-5 gives the full variable domain: KAGVTQTPRYLIKTRGQQVTLSCSPISGHRSVSWYQQTPGQGLQFLFEYFSETQRNKGNFPGRFSGRQFSNSRSEMNVSTLELGDSALYLCASSLGGQQETQYFGPGTRLLVL.

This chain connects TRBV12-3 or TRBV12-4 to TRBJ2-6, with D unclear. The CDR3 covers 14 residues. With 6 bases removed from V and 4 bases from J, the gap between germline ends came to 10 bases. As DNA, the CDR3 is TGTGCCAGCAGGGGGTCTCTCGGGGCCAACGTCCTGACTTTC. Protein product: CASRGSLGANVLTF.

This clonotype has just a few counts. The CDR3 DNA reads as TGTGCCAGCAGTTTATCAGGGCAGCAAGAGACCCAGTACTTC. As protein: CASSLSGQQETQYF. The V and J genes are TRBV27 and TRBJ2-5; D is undetermined. Germline V CDR1 and CDR2: MNHEY, SMNVEV (reference sequence). The V gene lost 0 bases and the J gene lost 2 bases, with 7 bases spanning the gap. This CDR3 has 14 amino acids.

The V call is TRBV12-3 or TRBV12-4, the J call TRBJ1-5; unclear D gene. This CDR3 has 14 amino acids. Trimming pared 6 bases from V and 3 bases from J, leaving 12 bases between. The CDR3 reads CASSPGSSNQPQHF. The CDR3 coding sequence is TGTGCCAGCAGCCCTGGGTCATCCAATCAGCCCCAGCATTTT.

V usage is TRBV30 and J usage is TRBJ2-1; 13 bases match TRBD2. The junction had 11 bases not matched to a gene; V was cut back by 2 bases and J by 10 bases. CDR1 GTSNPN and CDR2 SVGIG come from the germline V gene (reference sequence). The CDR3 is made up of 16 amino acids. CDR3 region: CAWSPIGTSGAREQFF. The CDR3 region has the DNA TGTGCCTGGAGTCCGATCGGGACTAGCGGGGCCAGGGAGCAGTTCTTC.

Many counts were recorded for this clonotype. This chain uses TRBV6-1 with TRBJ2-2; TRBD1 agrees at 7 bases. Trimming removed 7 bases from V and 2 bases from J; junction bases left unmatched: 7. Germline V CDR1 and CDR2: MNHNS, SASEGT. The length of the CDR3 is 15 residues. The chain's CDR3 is CASTSRTGNTGELFF. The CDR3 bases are TGTGCCAGCACCTCGAGGACAGGAAACACCGGGGAGCTGTTTTTT.

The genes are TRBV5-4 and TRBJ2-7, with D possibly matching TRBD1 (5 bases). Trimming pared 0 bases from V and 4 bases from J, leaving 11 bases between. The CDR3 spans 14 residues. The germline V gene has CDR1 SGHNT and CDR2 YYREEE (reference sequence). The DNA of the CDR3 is TGTGCCAGCAGCTTGGATCATCAGGGTTACGAGCAGTACTTC. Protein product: CASSLDHQGYEQYF.

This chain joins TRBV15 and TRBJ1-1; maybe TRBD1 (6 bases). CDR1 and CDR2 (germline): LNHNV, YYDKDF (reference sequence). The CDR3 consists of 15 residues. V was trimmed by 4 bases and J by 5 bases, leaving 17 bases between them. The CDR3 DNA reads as TGTGCCACCAGCACGCGCAGGGAAGGGGGGACTGAAGCTTTCTTT. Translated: CATSTRREGGTEAFF.

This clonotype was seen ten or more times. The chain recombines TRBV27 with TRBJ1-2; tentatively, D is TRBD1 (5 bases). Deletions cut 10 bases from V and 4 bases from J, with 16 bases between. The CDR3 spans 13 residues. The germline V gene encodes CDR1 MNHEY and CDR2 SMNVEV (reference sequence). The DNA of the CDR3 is TGTGCCATCAAGGGACGGGGTTCCTATGGCTACACCTTC. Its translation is CAIKGRGSYGYTF.

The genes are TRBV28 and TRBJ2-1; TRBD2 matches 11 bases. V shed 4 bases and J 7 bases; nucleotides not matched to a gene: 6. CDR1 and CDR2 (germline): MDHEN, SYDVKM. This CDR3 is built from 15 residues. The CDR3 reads CASSSSGLAENEQFF. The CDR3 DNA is TGTGCCAGCAGTTCCTCGGGACTAGCGGAAAATGAGCAGTTCTTC.

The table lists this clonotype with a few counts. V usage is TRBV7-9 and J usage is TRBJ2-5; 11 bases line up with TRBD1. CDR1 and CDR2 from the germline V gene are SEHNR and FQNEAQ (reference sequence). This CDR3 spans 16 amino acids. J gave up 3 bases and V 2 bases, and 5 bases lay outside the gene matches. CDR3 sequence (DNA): TGTGCCAGCAGCTTAAAACCGGGACAGGGGGAAGAGACCCAGTACTTC. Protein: CASSLKPGQGEETQYF. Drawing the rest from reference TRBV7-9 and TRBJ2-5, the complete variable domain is DTGVSQNPRHKITKRGQNVTFRCDPISEHNRLYWYRQTLGQGPEFLTYFQNEAQLEKSRLLSDRFSAERPKGSFSTLEIQRTEQGDSAMYLCASSLKPGQGEETQYFGPGTRLLVL.

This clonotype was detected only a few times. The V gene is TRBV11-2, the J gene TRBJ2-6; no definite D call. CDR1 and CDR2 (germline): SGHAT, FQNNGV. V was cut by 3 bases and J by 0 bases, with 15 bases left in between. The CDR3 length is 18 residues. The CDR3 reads CASSFIWAFSSGANVLTF. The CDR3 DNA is TGTGCCAGCAGCTTTATTTGGGCCTTCTCCTCTGGGGCCAACGTCCTGACTTTC.

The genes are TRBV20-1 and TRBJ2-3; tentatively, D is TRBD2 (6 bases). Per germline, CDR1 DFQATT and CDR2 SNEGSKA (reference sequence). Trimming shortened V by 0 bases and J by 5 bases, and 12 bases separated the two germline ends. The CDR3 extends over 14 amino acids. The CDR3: CSARDGRGGDTQYF. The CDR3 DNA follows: TGCAGTGCTAGAGACGGGAGAGGCGGAGATACGCAGTATTTT.